This TCR beta chain was profiled in a study of blood T cell repertoires in COVID-19. Overall study context: Some COVID-19 samples were acute and others convalescent; all came from the United States, Italy and Spain. PBMCs, B-cell-depleted T cells, or T cells provided the cDNA or gDNA that made up the material.

The CDR3 is made up of 14 amino acids. The germline gives CDR1 SNHLY, CDR2 FYNNEI. Unmatched junction bases numbered 5, after V lost 6 bases and J lost 2 bases. As processed by the authors: It was from reference gene primer amplification that nucleated cell counts were estimated. This table comes from immunoSEQ multiplex PCR, and its TCRdb copy is limited to in-frame clones, with some not included. V and J calls and clone size are copied from that table; D and trimming were computed from the DNA. The repertoire holds 25,000 to 35,000 clones, with approximately 85% as singletons. This clone was seen more than once but under ten times.

The source is a man aged 80 or over with active COVID-19. This chain joins TRBV2 and TRBJ2-3, with 7 bases matching TRBD2. The sequenced material came from peripheral blood. CDR3 DNA: TGTGCCAGCAGGGCTAGCGGATACACAGATACGCAGTATTTT. Translated, it gives CASRASGYTDTQYF.